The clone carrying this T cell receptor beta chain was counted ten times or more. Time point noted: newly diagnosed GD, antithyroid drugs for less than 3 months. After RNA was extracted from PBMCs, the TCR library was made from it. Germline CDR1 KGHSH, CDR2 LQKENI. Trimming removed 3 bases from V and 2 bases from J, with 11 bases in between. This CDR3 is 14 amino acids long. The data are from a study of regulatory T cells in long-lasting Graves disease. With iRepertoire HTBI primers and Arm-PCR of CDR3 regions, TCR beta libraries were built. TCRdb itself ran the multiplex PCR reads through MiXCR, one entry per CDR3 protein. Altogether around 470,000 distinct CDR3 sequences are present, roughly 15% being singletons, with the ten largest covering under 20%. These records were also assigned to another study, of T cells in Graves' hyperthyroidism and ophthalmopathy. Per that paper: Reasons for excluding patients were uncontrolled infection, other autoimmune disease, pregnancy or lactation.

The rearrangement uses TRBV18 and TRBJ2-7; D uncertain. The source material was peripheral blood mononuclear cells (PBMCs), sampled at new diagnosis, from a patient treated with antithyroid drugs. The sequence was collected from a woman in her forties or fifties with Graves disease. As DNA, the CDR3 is TGTGCCAGCTCACCGGCCAGGAGCACCTACGAGCAGTACTTC. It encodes CASSPARSTYEQYF.